This TCR beta chain was captured by sequencing in a study of blood T cell repertoires in COVID-19. On the study more broadly: From T cells, B-cell-depleted T cells, or PBMCs came the material, which was cDNA or gDNA.

CDR1 is DFQATT, CDR2 SNEGSKA, per germline (reference sequence). The CDR3 extends over 11 amino acids. The data were produced by immunoSEQ multiplex PCR, yet TCRdb's version contains in-frame clones alone and is incomplete. Of around 220,000 clones in the sample, around 90% were seen once. The V call is TRBV20-1, the J call TRBJ2-7; the D gene is possibly TRBD2 (6 bases). The receptor comes from a man in his late teens or twenties with active or convalescent COVID-19. Source material: peripheral blood. CDR3 sequence: CRATSTGEQYF. As DNA, the CDR3 is TGCAGAGCGACTAGTACGGGTGAGCAGTACTTC.